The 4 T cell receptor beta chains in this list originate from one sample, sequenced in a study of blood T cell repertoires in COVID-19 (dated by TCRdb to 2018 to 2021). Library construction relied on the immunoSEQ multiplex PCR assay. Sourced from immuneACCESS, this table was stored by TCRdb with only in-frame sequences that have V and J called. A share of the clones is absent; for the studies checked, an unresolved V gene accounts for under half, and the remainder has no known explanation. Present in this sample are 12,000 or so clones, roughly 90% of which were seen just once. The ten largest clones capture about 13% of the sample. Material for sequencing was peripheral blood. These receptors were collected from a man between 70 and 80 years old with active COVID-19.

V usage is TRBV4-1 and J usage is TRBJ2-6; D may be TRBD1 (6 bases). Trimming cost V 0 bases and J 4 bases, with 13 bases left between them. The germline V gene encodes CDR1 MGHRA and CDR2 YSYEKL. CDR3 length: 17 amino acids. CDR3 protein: CASSQDTTGSGANVLTF. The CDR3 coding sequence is TGCGCCAGCAGCCAAGACACCACAGGGTCCGGGGCCAACGTCCTGACTTTC.

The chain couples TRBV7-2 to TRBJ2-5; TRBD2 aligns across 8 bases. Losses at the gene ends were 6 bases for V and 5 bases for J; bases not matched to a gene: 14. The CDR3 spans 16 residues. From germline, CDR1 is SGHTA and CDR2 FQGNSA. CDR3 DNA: TGTGCCAGCAGTTCAGTGGGCGGGGGGATTCTGGAGACCCAGTACTTC. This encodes CASSSVGGGILETQYF. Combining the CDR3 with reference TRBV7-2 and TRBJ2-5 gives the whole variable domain GAGVSQSPSNKVTEKGKDVELRCDPISGHTALYWYRQSLGQGLEFLIYFQGNSAPDKSGLPSDRFSAERTGGSVSTLTIQRTQQEDSAVYLCASSSVGGGILETQYFGPGTRLLVL.

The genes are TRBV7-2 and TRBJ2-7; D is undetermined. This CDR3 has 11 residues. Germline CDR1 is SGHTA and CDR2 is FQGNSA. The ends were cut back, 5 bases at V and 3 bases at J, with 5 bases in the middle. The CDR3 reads CASSLYYEQYF. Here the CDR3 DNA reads TGTGCCAGCAGCCTCTACTACGAGCAGTACTTC.

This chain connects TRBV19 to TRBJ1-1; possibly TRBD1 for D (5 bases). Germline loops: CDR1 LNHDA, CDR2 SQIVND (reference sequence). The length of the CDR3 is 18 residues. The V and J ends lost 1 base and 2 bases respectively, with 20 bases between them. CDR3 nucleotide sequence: TGTGCCAGTAGTATAGTTATAGGGGCAGAAAGGTCCAACACTGAAGCTTTCTTT. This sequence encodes CASSIVIGAERSNTEAFF.